This T cell receptor beta chain derives from a study of CD8+CD57+ T cells in acquired aplastic anemia listed by TCRdb under 2018. About the investigation overall: A mean of around 3.3 ug of DNA, ranging from 0.2 to 27.4 ug, was extracted from sorted CD4+ and CD8+ cells. A CD8+CD57+ expansion meant a frequency higher than the mean frequency seen in healthy subjects. Points the paper makes about the study in general: Some 30 CD8+ CDR3 sequences were found to be shared between patients and controls, but these sequences appeared to be highly expressed in patients and within the immunodominant clones of the patients. Between patients and healthy controls, no significant difference in CD8+ Simpson's diversity was found (P=0.060).

V trim: 10 bases; J trim: 0 bases; unmatched bases: 11. The CDR3 measures 15 amino acids from cysteine to valine. Kept here is only the CDR3 DNA, which spans 45 bases and is read in frame from base 1. CDR1 and CDR2 are drawn from the germline V gene (reference sequence): SSHAT, FNYEAQ. The patients picked for sequencing were ones in whom flow cytometry had shown an expansion of CD8+CD57+ cells. Every patient had severe acquired aplastic anemia, diagnosed using the International Study of Aplastic Anemia and Agranulocytosis and Camitta criteria. At the time blood was sampled, none of the patients had received any therapy. The study deep-sequenced TCR repertoires of sorted CD4+ and CD8+ blood T cells from severe aplastic anemia patients and healthy subjects. Patients were enrolled in the USA under clinicaltrials.gov protocols 00001620, 01623167, 00001397, 00071045, 00081523 and 00961064. Ficoll-Paque density gradient centrifugation was used to isolate peripheral blood mononuclear cells. CD4+ and CD8+ T cells were sorted by FACS or magnetic beads before DNA extraction.

Genomic DNA was used as template for profiling of TCR beta VDJ combinations and CDR3 sequences. An Illumina HiSeq 2000 was the platform used for TCR repertoire sequencing. The study's processing was this. TRBV/TRBJ rearrangement plots, CDR3 size and DJ length profiles, and Simpson's diversity index were used to evaluate the repertoires. The immunodominant clone was defined as the most abundant DNA sequence in deep sequencing data. CDR3 amino acid sequences were checked for sharing between subjects and were compared against published repertoires and the VDJdb database. TCRdb trimmed the raw reads at Q25, called clones with MiXCR and kept productive beta chains. Each entry is one CDR3 protein sequence, shown with its most common DNA and genes. In this record, the V and J calls reflect TCRdb's handling and not the investigators' own analysis. The sample table lists under 150,000 distinct CDR3 sequences, about 40% of them with a count of one. The top ten hold under 3% of the sample.

This clonotype was counted ten times or more. It has no known antigen specificity. Base qualities are not at hand, and no much larger clone is one base apart. The chain joins TRBV7-7 to TRBJ2-7, and TRBD1 aligns with 8 junction nucleotides. The receptor was derived from a human donor with aplastic anemia. The specimen was sorted CD4+, CD8+, or CD8+CD57+ T cells (not recorded which) from PBMCs. The DNA reads as follows: TGTGCCATCCCAGGGGGCAGGGGGGACTCCTACGAGCAGTACGTC. Protein translation: CAIPGGRGDSYEQYV.